This T cell receptor (beta chain) was documented in a study of T cell clones after liver transplantation. Across the whole study: Tolerant meant at least one year fully off immunosuppression without liver enzymes above twice normal. Blood was drawn pre-transplant, before withdrawal, and after full or failed withdrawal.

Study-wide results and limits: Conclusions were preliminary, with small, heterogeneous patient groups.

Clones were sequenced by immunoSEQ multiplex PCR, and TCRdb holds only the in-frame ones, with some missing. The profile covers 50,000 to 55,000 clones, with over 55% appearing a single time and around 9.4% taken by the ten largest. Remarks on this clone: Antigen: not known.

Trimming removed 0 bases from V and 2 bases from J, with 7 bases in between. Germline values: CDR1 LNHNV, CDR2 YYDKDF (reference sequence). There are 14 residues in the CDR3. This rearrangement joins TRBV15 to TRBJ1-2; D is ambiguous. The clonotype originates from a human patient who received a liver transplant. Some T cells may be the graft donor's. Material: CD4+ T cells from blood, obtained around 54 months after liver transplant. The CDR3 reads CATSRDFGNYGYTF. The CDR3 bases are TGTGCCACCAGCAGAGATTTTGGGAACTATGGCTACACCTTC.